What follows describes a single T cell receptor (beta chain). This entry comes from a study of blood T cell repertoires in COVID-19. About the research overall: Sites across the United States, Italy and Spain contributed samples from acute and convalescent COVID-19.

All enrollees were about 18 to 89 years old and from about 24 US areas. Cohort assignment relied on participant-reported clinical history. Original processing methods: Reference gene primer amplification yielded estimated nucleated cell counts. TCRdb's table, derived via immunoSEQ multiplex PCR, lists solely in-frame clones and lacks some. V, J and clone size are taken as reported in that table, and D and trimming were inferred from the DNA itself. The data contain about 220,000 clones, 80% to 90% of them singletons. V was pared by 4 bases and J by 1 base, with 9 bases of the junction left unmatched. The CDR3 covers 17 residues. Germline-derived CDR1 and CDR2 are LGHDT and YNNKEL (reference sequence).

The clonotype was recovered from a middle-aged woman who had been exposed to COVID-19. The V call is TRBV3-1 (or the pseudogene TRBV3-2), the J call TRBJ2-5; 10 bases line up with TRBD2. Sample: PBMCs or T cells enriched from blood (not recorded which). CDR3 residues: CASSRGVSGGAQETQYF. As DNA, the CDR3 is TGTGCCAGCAGCCGAGGTGTGAGCGGGGGGGCCCAAGAGACCCAGTACTTC.